This T cell receptor (beta chain) was found in a study of post-analysis software for immune sequencing data. Study-wide results and caveats: Elevated frequency relative to controls characterized roughly five TRBV segments in patients, TRBV5-6, TRBV5-1 and TRBV20-1 among them.

The CDR3 runs 12 residues. The V end was cut by 4 bases, the J end by 7 bases, with 13 bases between. Germline-derived CDR1 and CDR2 are DFQATT and SNEGSKA (reference sequence). Tagging with unique molecular identifiers was a feature of the TCR beta cDNA libraries. TCRdb processed the PCR reads anew with MiXCR; each CDR3 protein has one entry. The sample includes around 770,000 distinct CDR3 sequences, under 60% seen only once; the top ten take 4.9%. As regards this clonotype: Antigen: not known.

The TCR was taken from a girl aged 5 to 17 with multiple sclerosis. V and J are TRBV20-1 and TRBJ1-2; weak D call: TRBD1 (5 bases). Sequences were obtained from blood. CDR3 DNA sequence: TGCAGTGCTATCACTCTGGGGCGTGGCTACACCTTC. It is translated as CSAITLGRGYTF.